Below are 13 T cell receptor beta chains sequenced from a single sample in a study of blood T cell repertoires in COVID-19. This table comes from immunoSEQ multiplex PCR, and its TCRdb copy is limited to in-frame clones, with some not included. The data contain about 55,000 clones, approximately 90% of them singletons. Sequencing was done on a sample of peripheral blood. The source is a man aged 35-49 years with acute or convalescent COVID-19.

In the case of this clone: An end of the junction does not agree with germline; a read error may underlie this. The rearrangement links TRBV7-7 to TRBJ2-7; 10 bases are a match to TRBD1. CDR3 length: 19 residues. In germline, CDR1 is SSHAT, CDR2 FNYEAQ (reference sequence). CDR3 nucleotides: TGTGCTAGCAGCTTAGCCCCGGTAGCCCCCGGGGACAGGGGCTTCGAGCAGTACTTC. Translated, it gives CASSLAPVAPGDRGFEQYF.

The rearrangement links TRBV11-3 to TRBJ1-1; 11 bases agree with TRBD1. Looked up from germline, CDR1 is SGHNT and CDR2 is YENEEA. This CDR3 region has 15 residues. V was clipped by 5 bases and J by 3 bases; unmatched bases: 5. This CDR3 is CASSTRDRGDTEAFF. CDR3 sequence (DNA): TGTGCCAGCAGCACACGGGACAGGGGGGACACTGAAGCTTTCTTT.

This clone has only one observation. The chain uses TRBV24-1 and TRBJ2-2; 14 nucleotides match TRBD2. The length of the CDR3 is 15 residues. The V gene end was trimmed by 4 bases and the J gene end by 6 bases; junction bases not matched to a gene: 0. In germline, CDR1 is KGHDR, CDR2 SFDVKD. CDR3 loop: CATSEGLAGAGELFF. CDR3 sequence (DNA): TGTGCCACCAGTGAGGGACTAGCGGGAGCCGGGGAGCTGTTTTTT.

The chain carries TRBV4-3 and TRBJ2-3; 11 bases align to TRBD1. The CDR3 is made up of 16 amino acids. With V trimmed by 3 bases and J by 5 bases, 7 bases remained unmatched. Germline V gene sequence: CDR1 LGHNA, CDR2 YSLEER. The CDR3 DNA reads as TGCGCCAGCAGCCAGACACCGGGACAGGGGGGAGATACGCAGTATTTT. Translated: CASSQTPGQGGDTQYF.

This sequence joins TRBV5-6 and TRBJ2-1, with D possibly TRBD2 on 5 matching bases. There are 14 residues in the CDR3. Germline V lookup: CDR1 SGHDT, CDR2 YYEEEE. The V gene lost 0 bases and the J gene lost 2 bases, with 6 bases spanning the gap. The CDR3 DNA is TGTGCCAGCAGCTTGGGAGCGGCCTACAATGAGCAGTTCTTC. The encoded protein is CASSLGAAYNEQFF.

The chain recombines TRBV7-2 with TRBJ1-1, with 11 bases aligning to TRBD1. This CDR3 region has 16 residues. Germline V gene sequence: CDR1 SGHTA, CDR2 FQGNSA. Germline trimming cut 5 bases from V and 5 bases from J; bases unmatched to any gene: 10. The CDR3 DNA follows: TGTGCCAGCAGCCCCATTACTGGGACAGGGGGAACTGAAGCTTTCTTT. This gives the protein CASSPITGTGGTEAFF.

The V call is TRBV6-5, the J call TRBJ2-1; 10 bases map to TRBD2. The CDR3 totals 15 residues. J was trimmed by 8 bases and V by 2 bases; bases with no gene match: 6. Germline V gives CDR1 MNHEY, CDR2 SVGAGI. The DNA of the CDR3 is TGTGCCAGCAGTTACGTTCTAGCGGGAGCCTATGAGCAGTTCTTC. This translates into CASSYVLAGAYEQFF.

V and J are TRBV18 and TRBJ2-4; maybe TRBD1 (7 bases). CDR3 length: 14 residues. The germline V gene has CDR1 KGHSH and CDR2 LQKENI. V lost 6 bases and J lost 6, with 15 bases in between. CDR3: CASSQTGRGNIQYF. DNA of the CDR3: TGTGCCAGCTCGCAGACAGGGCGGGGAAACATTCAGTACTTC.

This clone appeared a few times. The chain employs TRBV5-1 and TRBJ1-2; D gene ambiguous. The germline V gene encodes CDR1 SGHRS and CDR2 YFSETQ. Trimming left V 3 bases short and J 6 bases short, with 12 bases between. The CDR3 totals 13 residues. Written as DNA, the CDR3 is TGCGCCAGCAGCTCGGGGTCGGGGAATGGCTACACCTTC. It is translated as CASSSGSGNGYTF. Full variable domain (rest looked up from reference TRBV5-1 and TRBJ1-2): KAGVTQTPRYLIKTRGQQVTLSCSPISGHRSVSWYQQTPGQGLQFLFEYFSETQRNKGNFPGRFSGRQFSNSRSEMNVSTLELGDSALYLCASSSGSGNGYTFGSGTRLTVV.

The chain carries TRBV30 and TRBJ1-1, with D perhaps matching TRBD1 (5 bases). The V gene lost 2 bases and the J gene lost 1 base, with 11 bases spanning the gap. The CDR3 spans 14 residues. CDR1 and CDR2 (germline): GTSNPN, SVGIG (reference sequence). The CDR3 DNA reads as TGTGCCTGGAGTAGGGCAGGGTGGAACACTGAAGCTTTCTTT. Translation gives CAWSRAGWNTEAFF.

The CDR3 is CASGPTYEQYF. For the CDR3, the DNA is TGTGCTAGTGGCCCTACCTACGAGCAGTACTTC. The chain employs TRBV12-5 and TRBJ2-7, with D uncertain. This CDR3 comprises 11 residues. The V and J ends lost 6 bases and 2 bases respectively, with 5 bases between them. From germline, CDR1 is LGHNT and CDR2 FRNRAP.

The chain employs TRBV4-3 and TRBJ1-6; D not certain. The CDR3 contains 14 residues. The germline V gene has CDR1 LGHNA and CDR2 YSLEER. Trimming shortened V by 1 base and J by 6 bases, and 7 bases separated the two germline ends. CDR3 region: CASSQGVTNSPLHF. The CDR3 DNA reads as TGCGCCAGCAGCCAAGGAGTTACTAATTCACCCCTCCACTTT.

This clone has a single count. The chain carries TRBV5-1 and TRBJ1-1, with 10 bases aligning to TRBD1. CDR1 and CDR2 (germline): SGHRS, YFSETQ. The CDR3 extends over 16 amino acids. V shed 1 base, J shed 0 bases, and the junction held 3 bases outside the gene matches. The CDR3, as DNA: TGCGCCAGCAGCTTGCAAGGACAGGGGGTGAACACTGAAGCTTTCTTT. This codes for CASSLQGQGVNTEAFF.